This TCR beta chain was recovered during a study of shared clonotypes between healthy human individuals. Study in general: CD8 memory received one plate per donor, CD8 naive two, CD4 memory three and CD4 naive three.

Note on this clone: Its antigen is currently unknown.

Profiling relied on immunoSEQ multiplex PCR, and the TCRdb table lists in-frame clones only, not all of them. The table includes 950,000 to 1,100,000 clones, 75% to 80% detected once. This CDR3 has 16 amino acids. V was pared by 2 bases and J by 7 bases, with 18 bases between. The germline CDR1 and CDR2 sequences are MGHRA and YSYEKL. Findings and caveats of the study: Clonotypes shared by all four donors outscored non-shared clonotypes in generation probability. The study sampled only blood, and tissue repertoires likely differ.

This rearrangement joins TRBV4-1 to TRBJ1-5; maybe TRBD1 (5 bases). The sample taken for sequencing was memory CD4+ T cells from PBMCs. Specified subset: CD45RA-negative fraction. This receptor was identified in a man younger than 35 in good health. Some clones in this sample may be carry-over from other donors' samples. The CDR3 coding sequence is TGCGCCAGCAGCCAATCGGGGACGGGCCGCGCGCAGCCCCAGCATTTT. It encodes CASSQSGTGRAQPQHF.